The 26 T cell receptor beta chains given below trace back to one sample, sequenced in a study of CD8+ T cells in alopecia areata. cDNA reverse transcribed from extracted RNA served as the sequencing template. The protocol was immunoSEQ multiplex PCR, while the TCRdb copy is restricted to in-frame clones and leaves out a portion. The sample records hundreds of thousands of clones, roughly 69% being singletons. Sequences were derived from CD4+ T cells sorted from blood, sampled at week 0. These receptors were obtained from a human donor with alopecia areata.

Points on this clone: Other DNA sequences within the sample encode an identical CDR3. This chain connects TRBV5-1 to TRBJ2-2, with D uncertain. The CDR3 has 13 amino acids. V lost 1 base, J lost 2 bases, and 3 bases lay in between. Germline loops: CDR1 SGHRS, CDR2 YFSETQ. The CDR3 DNA reads as TGCGCCAGCAGCTTGCTAAACACCGGGGAGCTGTTTTTT. This sequence encodes CASSLLNTGELFF.

The gene calls are TRBV7-3 and TRBJ1-2; D remains ambiguous. V was trimmed by 5 bases and J by 0 bases, leaving 13 bases between them. CDR3 size: 15 residues. Germline V gene sequence: CDR1 SGHTA, CDR2 FQGTGA. Here the CDR3 DNA reads TGTGCCAGCAGCCCCGGATCCCCAGCTAACTATGGCTACACCTTC. The encoded protein is CASSPGSPANYGYTF.

The chain couples TRBV25-1 to TRBJ2-3; D is undetermined. The CDR3 totals 14 residues. Germline-derived CDR1 and CDR2 are MGHDK and SYGVNS. The ends were cut back, 4 bases at V and 2 bases at J, with 10 bases in the middle. CDR3 region: CASSVTAITDTQYF. CDR3 sequence (DNA): TGTGCCAGCAGTGTTACTGCGATCACAGATACGCAGTATTTT.

This clone was detected once. The chain has TRBV30 and TRBJ1-5; D ambiguous. This CDR3 has 15 residues. V lost 1 base and J lost 0, with 10 bases in between. Per the germline V gene, CDR1 is GTSNPN and CDR2 is SVGIG (reference sequence). The CDR3 loop is CAWSGDGFSNQPQHF. In DNA form, the CDR3 reads TGTGCCTGGAGTGGCGACGGCTTTAGCAATCAGCCCCAGCATTTT.

The count of this clone is one. The rearrangement uses TRBV6-6 and TRBJ2-5; D is ambiguous. Germline V lookup: CDR1 MNHNY, CDR2 SVGAGI (reference sequence). V gave up 2 bases and J gave up 4 bases, with 8 bases separating them. This CDR3 region has 13 residues. The CDR3 DNA sequence: TGTGCCAGCAGTTACATGGGTTTAGAGACCCAGTACTTC. Amino acids: CASSYMGLETQYF.

This clone has only a few counts. The chain links TRBV29-1 to TRBJ2-1; perhaps TRBD2 as D (6 bases). V dropped 3 bases and J dropped 5 bases, with 11 bases sitting between them. CDR1 is SQVTM, CDR2 ANQGSEA, per germline. The CDR3 length is 13 residues. The CDR3 nucleotides read TGCAGCGTTGATTATATAGCGGACAATGAGCAGTTCTTC. Its translation: CSVDYIADNEQFF.

This rearrangement joins TRBV15 to TRBJ2-3; D might be TRBD2 (5 bases). Trimming shortened V by 0 bases and J by 6 bases, and 7 bases separated the two germline ends. CDR1 is LNHNV, CDR2 YYDKDF, per germline (reference sequence). This CDR3 contains 13 residues. CDR3 region: CATSRDPGDTQYF. The CDR3 coding sequence is TGTGCCACCAGCAGAGATCCGGGGGATACGCAGTATTTT.

The chain joins TRBV9 to TRBJ2-1; TRBD2 is a possible D gene (5 bases). The germline V and J ends were trimmed by 0 bases and 9 bases, with 10 bases remaining between them. The germline CDR1 and CDR2 sequences are SGDLS and YYNGEE. The CDR3 runs to 13 residues. This CDR3 reads CASSVVGEGEQFF. Written as DNA, the CDR3 is TGTGCCAGCAGCGTAGTTGGTGAGGGTGAGCAGTTCTTC. The full variable domain, with the rest looked up from reference TRBV9 and TRBJ2-1, is DSGVTQTPKHLITATGQRVTLRCSPRSGDLSVYWYQQSLDQGLQFLIQYYNGEERAKGNILERFSAQQFPDLHSELNLSSLELGDSALYFCASSVVGEGEQFFGPGTRLTVL.

This clone was picked up a small number of times. This chain connects TRBV30 to TRBJ1-5; the match to TRBD1 covers 7 bases. The germline CDR1 and CDR2 sequences are GTSNPN and SVGIG (reference sequence). Unmatched junction bases numbered 11, after V lost 3 bases and J lost 6 bases. The CDR3 has 15 amino acids. CDR3 residues: CAWSLRGRGLQPQHF. As DNA, the CDR3 is TGTGCCTGGAGCCTTAGGGGGCGCGGCCTTCAGCCCCAGCATTTT.

V gene TRBV30 combines with J gene TRBJ2-5; D may be TRBD1 or TRBD2 (6 bases each). The CDR3 has 11 amino acids. The germline V gene has CDR1 GTSNPN and CDR2 SVGIG (reference sequence). The V gene lost 8 bases and the J gene lost 5 bases, with 12 bases spanning the gap. CDR3 sequence (DNA): TGTGCCGGAGGGGGGATTGAGACCCAGTACTTC. Translating gives CAGGGIETQYF.

This chain connects TRBV5-1 to TRBJ1-1; D uncertain. V lost 3 bases and J 1 base, leaving 13 bases between the germline ends. The CDR3 length is 15 residues. CDR1 is SGHRS and CDR2 is YFSETQ in the germline V gene. This CDR3 reads CASSWSVHQNTEAFF. CDR3 nucleotides: TGCGCCAGCAGCTGGTCCGTACACCAGAACACTGAAGCTTTCTTT.

The chain links TRBV15 to TRBJ1-6, with D perhaps matching TRBD1 (5 bases). Trimming took off 4 bases at V and 0 bases at J, with 13 bases between the two ends. The CDR3 length is 17 residues. In germline, CDR1 is LNHNV, CDR2 YYDKDF (reference sequence). The CDR3 region has the DNA TGTGCCACCAGCAAAGGGACGGCGAGCTCCTATAATTCACCCCTCCACTTT. It translates to CATSKGTASSYNSPLHF. Together with reference TRBV15 and TRBJ1-6, the CDR3 gives the full variable domain: DAMVIQNPRYQVTQFGKPVTLSCSQTLNHNVMYWYQQKSSQAPKLLFHYYDKDFNNEADTPDNFQSRRPNTSFCFLDIRSPGLGDTAMYLCATSKGTASSYNSPLHFGNGTRLTVT.

The chain couples TRBV29-1 to TRBJ2-3; TRBD1 matches at 9 bases. The CDR3 runs to 14 residues. After removal of 5 bases from V and 4 bases from J, the junction contained 7 bases not matched to a gene. Germline CDR1 reads SQVTM; CDR2 reads ANQGSEA. The CDR3 loop reads CSVIQGALADTQYF. As DNA, the CDR3 is TGCAGCGTTATACAGGGGGCCCTGGCAGATACGCAGTATTTT.

This CDR3 reads CASSSGGATSYEQYF. The CDR3, as DNA: TGTGCCAGCAGCTCCGGTGGGGCCACCTCCTACGAGCAGTACTTC. J is TRBJ2-7 and V is TRBV7-6, with a possible D match to TRBD1 (5 bases). CDR3 length: 15 amino acids. V dropped 4 bases and J dropped 0 bases, with 13 bases sitting between them. CDR1 and CDR2 (germline): SGHVS, FNYEAQ.

The chain joins TRBV6-5 to TRBJ1-1; 7 positions match TRBD1. The CDR3 contains 13 residues. Trimming removed 5 bases from V and 5 bases from J; junction bases left unmatched: 5. Germline CDR1 is MNHEY and CDR2 is SVGAGI. This CDR3 reads CASSQGQFTEAFF. CDR3 bases: TGTGCCAGCAGTCAGGGACAGTTTACTGAAGCTTTCTTT.

This chain connects TRBV25-1 to TRBJ2-5; a weak D match, TRBD1 (6 bases). Germline V gives CDR1 MGHDK, CDR2 SYGVNS. V was pared by 3 bases and J by 5 bases, with 10 bases between. This CDR3 is 13 amino acids long. CDR3 region: CASSEAGAETQYF. CDR3 DNA: TGTGCCAGCAGTGAGGCAGGGGCCGAGACCCAGTACTTC.

CDR3 protein: CASRIQRGDTEAFF. The CDR3 coding sequence is TGTGCCAGCAGGATACAACGGGGGGACACTGAAGCTTTCTTT. The J gene is TRBJ1-1, the V gene TRBV6-6; D is possibly TRBD1 (5 bases). Trimming took off 6 bases at V and 3 bases at J, with 14 bases between the two ends. The CDR3 is 14 amino acids. CDR1 is MNHNY and CDR2 is SVGAGI in the germline V gene (reference sequence).

The rearrangement links TRBV7-8 to TRBJ2-2; TRBD1 might be the D (6 bases). The V end lost 7 bases, the J end lost 6 bases, and 15 bases lay between the germline ends. The CDR3 spans 14 residues. Germline V CDR1 and CDR2: SGHVS, FQNEAQ. CDR3 loop: CASTQGQPAGELFF. CDR3 nucleotide sequence: TGTGCCAGCACCCAGGGGCAGCCCGCCGGGGAGCTGTTTTTT.

The rearrangement joins TRBV5-1 to TRBJ1-2; D is unresolved. With 0 bases removed from V and 1 base from J, the gap between germline ends came to 10 bases. The germline gives CDR1 SGHRS, CDR2 YFSETQ. The CDR3 is 15 amino acids. The CDR3 region is CASSLAGSGNYGYTF. The CDR3 DNA sequence: TGCGCCAGCAGCTTGGCCGGCAGCGGTAACTATGGCTACACCTTC.

The chain recombines TRBV11-2 with TRBJ1-1, with TRBD1 matching 8 bases. Looked up from germline, CDR1 is SGHAT and CDR2 is FQNNGV. J gave up 0 bases and V 2 bases, and 5 bases lay outside the gene matches. The CDR3 spans 16 residues. The CDR3 loop is CASSLTTGGMNTEAFF. The CDR3 coding sequence is TGTGCCAGCAGCTTAACAACAGGGGGAATGAACACTGAAGCTTTCTTT.

This clone was observed a handful of times. The chain has TRBV30 and TRBJ2-5; no clear D gene. V was pared by 5 bases and J by 5 bases, with 9 bases between. This CDR3 is 11 amino acids long. CDR1 GTSNPN and CDR2 SVGIG come from the germline V gene (reference sequence). Here the CDR3 reads CAWALGETQYF. CDR3 nucleotide sequence: TGTGCCTGGGCCCTGGGCGAGACCCAGTACTTC.

This clone was seen more than once but under ten times. The chain is built from TRBV29-1 and TRBJ2-5; possible D gene TRBD1, 5 bases. V was cut by 4 bases and J by 1 base, with 10 bases left in between. The CDR3 spans 13 residues. The germline CDR1 and CDR2 sequences are SQVTM and ANQGSEA. CDR3 coding DNA: TGCAGCGTTGGCAGGGTACGCCAAGAGACCCAGTACTTC. This gives the protein CSVGRVRQETQYF.

The V call is TRBV25-1, the J call TRBJ2-1, with D possibly matching TRBD2 (5 bases). Germline V gives CDR1 MGHDK, CDR2 SYGVNS. With 8 bases removed from V and 10 bases from J, the gap between germline ends came to 12 bases. The CDR3 runs 11 residues. In nucleotides, the CDR3 is TGTGCCAGCGGGAGACTCGGGGAGCAGTTCTTC. It encodes CASGRLGEQFF.

V gene TRBV6-5 combines with J gene TRBJ1-2; 7 positions agree with TRBD1. The germline gives CDR1 MNHEY, CDR2 SVGAGI. Trimming took 6 bases from V and 6 from J; bases not matched to a gene: 7. The CDR3 length is 13 residues. The DNA for the CDR3 is TGTGCCAGCAGGCAGACAGGGTCGGATGGCTACACCTTC. Protein product: CASRQTGSDGYTF.

Only one count was recorded for this clone. The chain uses TRBV25-1 and TRBJ2-7; TRBD2 might be the D (5 bases). Trimming removed 6 bases at V and 4 bases at J, with 13 bases between. Germline CDR1 and CDR2: MGHDK and SYGVNS. This CDR3 spans 13 amino acids. The CDR3 spells CASSQDWGYEQYF. CDR3 nucleotide sequence: TGTGCCAGCAGCCAGGACTGGGGTTACGAGCAGTACTTC.

The chain couples TRBV11-2 to TRBJ2-6, with a possible D match to TRBD1 (5 bases). The V and J ends lost 5 bases and 0 bases respectively, with 20 bases between them. Germline CDR1 reads SGHAT; CDR2 reads FQNNGV. The CDR3 is made up of 19 amino acids. The CDR3 DNA follows: TGTGCCAGCAGCACCCTCCAGGGCAGGCGTAGCTCTGGGGCCAACGTCCTGACTTTC. It yields the protein CASSTLQGRRSSGANVLTF.